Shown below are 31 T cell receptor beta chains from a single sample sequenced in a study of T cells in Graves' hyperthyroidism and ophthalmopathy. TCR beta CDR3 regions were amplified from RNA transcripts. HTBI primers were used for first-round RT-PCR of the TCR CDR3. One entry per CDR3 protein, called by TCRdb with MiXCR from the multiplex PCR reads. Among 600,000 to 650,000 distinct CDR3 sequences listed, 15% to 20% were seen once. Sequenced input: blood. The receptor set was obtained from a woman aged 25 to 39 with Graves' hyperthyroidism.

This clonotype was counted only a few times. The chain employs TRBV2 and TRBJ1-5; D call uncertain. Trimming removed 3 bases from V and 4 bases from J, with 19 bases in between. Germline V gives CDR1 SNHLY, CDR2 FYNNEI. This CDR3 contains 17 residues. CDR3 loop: CASSERRRESRNQPQHF. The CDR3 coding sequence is TGTGCCAGCAGTGAGCGTCGGAGGGAGAGTCGGAATCAGCCCCAGCATTTT.

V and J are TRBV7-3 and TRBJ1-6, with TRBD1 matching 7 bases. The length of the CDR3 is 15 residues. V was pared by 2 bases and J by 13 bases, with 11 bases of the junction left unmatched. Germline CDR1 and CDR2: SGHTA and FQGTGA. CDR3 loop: CASSLSGQDFYPLHF. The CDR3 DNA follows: TGTGCCAGCAGCTTATCCGGACAGGACTTTTACCCCCTCCACTTT.

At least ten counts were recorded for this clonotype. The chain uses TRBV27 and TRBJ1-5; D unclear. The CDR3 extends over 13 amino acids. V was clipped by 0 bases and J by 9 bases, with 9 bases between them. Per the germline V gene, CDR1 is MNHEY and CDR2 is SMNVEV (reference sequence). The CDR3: CASSLSAVRPQHF. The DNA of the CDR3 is TGTGCCAGCAGTTTATCGGCGGTCAGGCCCCAGCATTTT.

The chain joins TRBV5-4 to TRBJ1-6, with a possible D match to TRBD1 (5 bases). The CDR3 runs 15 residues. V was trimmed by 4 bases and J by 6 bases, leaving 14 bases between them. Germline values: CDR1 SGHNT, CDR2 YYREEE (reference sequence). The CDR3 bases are TGTGCCAGCAGCCGCGTACAGGACCGTAATTCACCCCTCCACTTT. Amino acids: CASSRVQDRNSPLHF.

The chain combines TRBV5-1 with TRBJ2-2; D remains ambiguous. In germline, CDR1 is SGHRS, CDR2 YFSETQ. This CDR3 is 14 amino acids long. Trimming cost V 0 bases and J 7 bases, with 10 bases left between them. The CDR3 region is CASSLEGSYGELFF. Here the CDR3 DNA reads TGCGCCAGCAGCTTGGAAGGATCCTACGGGGAGCTGTTTTTT.

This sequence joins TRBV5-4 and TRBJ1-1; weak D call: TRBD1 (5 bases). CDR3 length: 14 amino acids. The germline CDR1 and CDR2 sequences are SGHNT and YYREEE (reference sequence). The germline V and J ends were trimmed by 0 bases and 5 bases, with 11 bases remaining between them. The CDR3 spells CASSLVGEGTEAFF. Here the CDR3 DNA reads TGTGCCAGCAGCTTGGTGGGGGAGGGGACTGAAGCTTTCTTT. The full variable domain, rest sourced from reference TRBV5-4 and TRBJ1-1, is ETGVTQSPTHLIKTRGQQVTLRCSSQSGHNTVSWYQQALGQGPQFIFQYYREEENGRGNFPPRFSGLQFPNYSSELNVNALELDDSALYLCASSLVGEGTEAFFGQGTRLTVV.

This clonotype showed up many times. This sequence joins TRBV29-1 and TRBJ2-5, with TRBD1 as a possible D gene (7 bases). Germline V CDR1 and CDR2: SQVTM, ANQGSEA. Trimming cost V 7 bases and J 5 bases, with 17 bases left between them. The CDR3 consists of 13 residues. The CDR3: CSAARDSGETQYF. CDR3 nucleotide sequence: TGCAGCGCCGCAAGGGACAGCGGGGAGACCCAGTACTTC.

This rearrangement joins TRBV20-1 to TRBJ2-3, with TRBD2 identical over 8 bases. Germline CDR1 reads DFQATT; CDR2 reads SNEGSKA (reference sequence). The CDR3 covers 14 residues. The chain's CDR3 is CKASGTRGADTQYF. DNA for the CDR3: TGCAAAGCCTCCGGGACTAGGGGGGCAGATACGCAGTATTTT.

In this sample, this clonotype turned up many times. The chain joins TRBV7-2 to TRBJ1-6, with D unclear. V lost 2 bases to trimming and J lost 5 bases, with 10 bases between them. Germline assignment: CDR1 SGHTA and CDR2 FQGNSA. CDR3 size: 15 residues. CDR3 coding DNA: TGTGCCAGCAGCTTACGCGAAGGGAATAATTCACCCCTCCACTTT. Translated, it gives CASSLREGNNSPLHF.

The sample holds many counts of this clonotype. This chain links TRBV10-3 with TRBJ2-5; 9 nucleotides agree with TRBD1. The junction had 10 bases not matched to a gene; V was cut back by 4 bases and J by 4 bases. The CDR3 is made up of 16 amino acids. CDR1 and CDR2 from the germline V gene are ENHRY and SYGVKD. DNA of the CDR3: TGTGCCATCAGTGCCAAGTGGGGACAGGGAGGAGAGACCCAGTACTTC. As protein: CAISAKWGQGGETQYF.

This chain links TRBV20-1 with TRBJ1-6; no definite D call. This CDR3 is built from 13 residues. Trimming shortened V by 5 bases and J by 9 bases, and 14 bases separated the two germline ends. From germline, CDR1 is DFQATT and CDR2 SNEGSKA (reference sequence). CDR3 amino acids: CSAPDESGSPLHF. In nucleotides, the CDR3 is TGCAGTGCTCCAGACGAGAGCGGTTCACCCCTCCACTTT.

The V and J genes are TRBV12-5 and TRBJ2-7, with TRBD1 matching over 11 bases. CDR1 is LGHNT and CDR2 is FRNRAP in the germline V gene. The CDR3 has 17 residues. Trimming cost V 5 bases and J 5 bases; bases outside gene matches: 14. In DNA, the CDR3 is TGTGCTAGTGGTCCAGGGACAGGGGGGAAGGACTGGAACGAGCAGTACTTC. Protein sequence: CASGPGTGGKDWNEQYF.

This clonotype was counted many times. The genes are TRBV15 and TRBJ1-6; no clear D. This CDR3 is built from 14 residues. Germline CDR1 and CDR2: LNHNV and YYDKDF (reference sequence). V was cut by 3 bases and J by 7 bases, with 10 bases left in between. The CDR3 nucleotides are TGTGCCACCAGCAGGGACCCCGAGAATTCACCCCTCCACTTT. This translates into CATSRDPENSPLHF.

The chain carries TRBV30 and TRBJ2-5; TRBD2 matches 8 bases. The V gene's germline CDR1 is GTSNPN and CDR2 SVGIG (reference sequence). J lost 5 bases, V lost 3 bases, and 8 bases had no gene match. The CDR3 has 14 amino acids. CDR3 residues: CAWRMSGGQETQYF. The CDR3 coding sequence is TGTGCCTGGAGGATGAGCGGGGGCCAGGAGACCCAGTACTTC. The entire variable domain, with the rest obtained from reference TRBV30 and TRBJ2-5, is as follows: SQTIHQWPATLVQPVGSPLSLECTVEGTSNPNLYWYRQAAGRGLQLLFYSVGIGQISSEVPQNLSASRPQDRQFILSSKKLLLSDSGFYLCAWRMSGGQETQYFGPGTRLLVL.

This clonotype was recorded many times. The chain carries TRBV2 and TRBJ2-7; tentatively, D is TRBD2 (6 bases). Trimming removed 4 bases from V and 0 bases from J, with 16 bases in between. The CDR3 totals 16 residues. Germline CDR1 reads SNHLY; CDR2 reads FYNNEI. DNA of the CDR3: TGTGCCAGCAGTGGGGAGGTGGGGCGGGTCTCCTACGAGCAGTACTTC. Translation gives CASSGEVGRVSYEQYF.

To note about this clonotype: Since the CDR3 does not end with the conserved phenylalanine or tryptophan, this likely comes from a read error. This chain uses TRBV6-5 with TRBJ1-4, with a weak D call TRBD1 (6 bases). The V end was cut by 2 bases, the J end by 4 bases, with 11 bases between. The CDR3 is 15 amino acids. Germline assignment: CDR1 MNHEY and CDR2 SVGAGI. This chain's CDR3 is CASSYQDSNNEKLFS. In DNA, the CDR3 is TGTGCCAGCAGTTACCAGGACAGCAATAATGAAAAACTGTTTTCT.

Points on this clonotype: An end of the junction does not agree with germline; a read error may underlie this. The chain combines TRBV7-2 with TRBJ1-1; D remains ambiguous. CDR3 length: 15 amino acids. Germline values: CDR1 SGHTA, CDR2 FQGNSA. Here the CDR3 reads CVSSSARWGNTEAFF. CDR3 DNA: TGTGTCAGCAGCTCCGCCCGGTGGGGGAACACTGAAGCTTTCTTT.

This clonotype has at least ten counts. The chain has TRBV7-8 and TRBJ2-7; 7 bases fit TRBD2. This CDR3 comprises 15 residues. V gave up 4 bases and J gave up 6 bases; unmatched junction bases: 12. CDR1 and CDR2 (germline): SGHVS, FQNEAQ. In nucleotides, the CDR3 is TGTGCCAGCAGCTCGACGGGACTATTGAGGGGCGAGCAGTACTTC. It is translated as CASSSTGLLRGEQYF.

The CDR3, as DNA: TGTGCCAGTAGTATTTCGAACGAAGAGACAGATACGCAGTATTTT. It translates to CASSISNEETDTQYF. The genes are TRBV19 and TRBJ2-3; D call uncertain. Germline CDR1 reads LNHDA; CDR2 reads SQIVND (reference sequence). The CDR3 contains 15 residues. V lost 3 bases and J lost 3, with 13 bases in between.

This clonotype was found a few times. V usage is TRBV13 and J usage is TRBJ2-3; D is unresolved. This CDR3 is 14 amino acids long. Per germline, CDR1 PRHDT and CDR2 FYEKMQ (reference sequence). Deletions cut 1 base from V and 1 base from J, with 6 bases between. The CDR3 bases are TGTGCCAGCAGCTTAGAATCCGGCACAGATACGCAGTATTTT. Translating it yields CASSLESGTDTQYF.

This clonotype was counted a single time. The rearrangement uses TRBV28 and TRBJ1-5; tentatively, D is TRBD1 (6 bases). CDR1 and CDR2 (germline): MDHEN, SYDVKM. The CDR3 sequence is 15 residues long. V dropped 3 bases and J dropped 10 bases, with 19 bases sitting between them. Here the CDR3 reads CASSLRWGPARPQHF. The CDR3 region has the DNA TGTGCCAGCAGTTTGAGATGGGGGCCGGCTCGACCCCAGCATTTT.

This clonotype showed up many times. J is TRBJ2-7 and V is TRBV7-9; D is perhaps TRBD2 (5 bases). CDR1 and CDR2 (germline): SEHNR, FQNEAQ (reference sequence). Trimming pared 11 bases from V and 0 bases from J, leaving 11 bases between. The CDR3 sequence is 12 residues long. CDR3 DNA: TGTGCCGGAGGCGGCATCTCCTACGAGCAGTACTTC. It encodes CAGGGISYEQYF.

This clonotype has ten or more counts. The CDR3 DNA reads TGTGCCAGCAGCCAACCCTACCTCCTTCAAGAGACCCAGTACTTC. Encoded protein: CASSQPYLLQETQYF. This chain joins TRBV3-1 and TRBJ2-5; D is unresolved. The CDR3 length is 15 residues. Trimming stripped 2 bases from V and 2 bases from J, with 12 bases between. Germline V CDR1 and CDR2: LGHDT, YNNKEL (reference sequence).

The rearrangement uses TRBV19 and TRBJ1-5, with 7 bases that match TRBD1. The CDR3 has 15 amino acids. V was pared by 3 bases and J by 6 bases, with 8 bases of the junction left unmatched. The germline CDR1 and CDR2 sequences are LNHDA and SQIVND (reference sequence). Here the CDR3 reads CASSMTGTAAQPQHF. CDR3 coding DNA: TGTGCCAGTAGTATGACAGGGACGGCGGCTCAGCCCCAGCATTTT.

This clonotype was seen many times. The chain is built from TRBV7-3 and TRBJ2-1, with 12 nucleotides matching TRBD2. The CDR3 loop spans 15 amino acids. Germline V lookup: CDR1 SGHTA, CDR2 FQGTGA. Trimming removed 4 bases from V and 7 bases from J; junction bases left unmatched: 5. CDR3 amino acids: CASSSRTSGDNEQFF. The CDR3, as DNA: TGTGCCAGCAGCTCACGGACTAGCGGGGATAATGAGCAGTTCTTC.

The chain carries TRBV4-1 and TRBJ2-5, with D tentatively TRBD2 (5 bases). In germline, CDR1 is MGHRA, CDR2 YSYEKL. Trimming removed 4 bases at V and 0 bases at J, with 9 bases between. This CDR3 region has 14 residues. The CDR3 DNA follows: TGCGCCAGCAGCCGCTGGACTGACCAAGAGACCCAGTACTTC. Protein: CASSRWTDQETQYF.

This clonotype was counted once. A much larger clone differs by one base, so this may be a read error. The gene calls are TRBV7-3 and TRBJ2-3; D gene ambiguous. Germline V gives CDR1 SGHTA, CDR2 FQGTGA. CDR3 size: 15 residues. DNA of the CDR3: TGTGCCCGCAGCTTCAGGCCGGCGGATACAGATACGCAGTATTTT. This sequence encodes CARSFRPADTDTQYF.

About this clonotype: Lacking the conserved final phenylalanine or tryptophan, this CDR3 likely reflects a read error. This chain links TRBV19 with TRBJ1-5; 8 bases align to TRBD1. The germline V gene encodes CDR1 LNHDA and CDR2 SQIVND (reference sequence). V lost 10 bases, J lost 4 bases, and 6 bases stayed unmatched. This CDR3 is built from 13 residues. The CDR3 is CAIVGQVNQPQHL. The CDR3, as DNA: TGTGCCATAGTGGGACAGGTAAATCAGCCCCAGCATCTT.

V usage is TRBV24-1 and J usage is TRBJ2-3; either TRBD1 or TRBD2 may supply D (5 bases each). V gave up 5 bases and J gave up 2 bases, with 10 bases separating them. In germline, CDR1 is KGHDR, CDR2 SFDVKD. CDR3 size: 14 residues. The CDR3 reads CATSVGTYTDTQYF. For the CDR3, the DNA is TGTGCCACCAGTGTGGGGACCTACACAGATACGCAGTATTTT.

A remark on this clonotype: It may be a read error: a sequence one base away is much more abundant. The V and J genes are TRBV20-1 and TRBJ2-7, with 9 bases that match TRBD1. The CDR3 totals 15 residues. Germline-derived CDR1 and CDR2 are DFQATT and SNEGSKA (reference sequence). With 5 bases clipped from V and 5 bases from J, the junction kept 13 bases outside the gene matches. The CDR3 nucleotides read TGCAGTGCTGCGTCTCCCGGGACAGGGTCCGACGAGCAGTACTTC. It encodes CSAASPGTGSDEQYF.

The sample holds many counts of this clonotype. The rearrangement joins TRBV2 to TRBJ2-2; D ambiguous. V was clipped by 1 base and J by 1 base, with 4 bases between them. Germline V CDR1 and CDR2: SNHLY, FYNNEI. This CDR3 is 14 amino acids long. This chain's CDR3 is CASSEVGNTGELFF. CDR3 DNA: TGTGCCAGCAGTGAAGTGGGGAACACCGGGGAGCTGTTTTTT.